The 8 T cell receptor beta chains reported below all come from one sample, sequenced in a study of blood T cell repertoires in COVID-19. The repertoire was sequenced with immunoSEQ multiplex PCR; TCRdb's copy has only in-frame clones and lacks some. This table holds over 25,000 clones, roughly 88% found once. The sample consisted of peripheral blood. The receptors originated from a human donor in a cohort sampled during active COVID-19.

This chain joins TRBV6-5 and TRBJ1-4, with D maybe TRBD1 (6 bases). This CDR3 has 15 residues. The germline V and J ends were trimmed by 6 bases and 7 bases, with 18 bases remaining between them. Germline CDR1 is MNHEY and CDR2 is SVGAGI. CDR3 DNA sequence: TGTGCCAGCAGCCGGGACGGGACATACGGTGAAAAACTGTTTTTT. This sequence encodes CASSRDGTYGEKLFF.

The chain combines TRBV15 with TRBJ2-2, with D perhaps matching TRBD2 (6 bases). Trimming stripped 0 bases from V and 9 bases from J, with 17 bases between. In germline, CDR1 is LNHNV, CDR2 YYDKDF (reference sequence). This CDR3 spans 16 amino acids. DNA of the CDR3: TGTGCCACCAGCAGAGATATTCGGGGGAATGGCAGGGAGCTGTTTTTT. Encoded protein: CATSRDIRGNGRELFF.

The chain uses TRBV2 and TRBJ1-5; 10 nucleotides match TRBD1. The CDR3 loop spans 18 amino acids. The trim removed 3 bases at V and 1 base at J, leaving 9 bases unmatched. Germline CDR1 and CDR2: SNHLY and FYNNEI. CDR3 sequence: CASSDLWTGGWSNQPQHF. In nucleotides, the CDR3 is TGTGCCAGCAGTGACCTCTGGACAGGGGGATGGAGCAATCAGCCCCAGCATTTT.

The chain combines TRBV9 with TRBJ1-2; 8 nucleotides align to TRBD1. The CDR3 is made up of 14 amino acids. Germline-derived CDR1 and CDR2 are SGDLS and YYNGEE. With 3 bases clipped from V and 5 bases from J, the junction kept 6 bases outside the gene matches. CDR3 in DNA: TGTGCCAGCAGCGCGACAGGGGAGGAGTATGGCTACACCTTC. It is translated as CASSATGEEYGYTF.

The chain combines TRBV29-1 with TRBJ2-5, with 9 bases fitting TRBD1. V gave up 6 bases and J gave up 4 bases; unmatched junction bases: 9. Germline CDR1 SQVTM, CDR2 ANQGSEA. The CDR3 is 14 amino acids. The CDR3 nucleotides read TGCAGCGTGCGAAGAATGACAGGGGGAGAGACCCAGTACTTC. Residues: CSVRRMTGGETQYF.

This chain uses TRBV19 with TRBJ1-1, with TRBD1 as a possible D gene (5 bases). This CDR3 contains 15 residues. V was shortened by 6 bases and J by 0 bases, with 14 bases between the two germline ends. Germline V lookup: CDR1 LNHDA, CDR2 SQIVND (reference sequence). The DNA of the CDR3 is TGTGCCAGTAGGATGGGGGGATTTATGAACACTGAAGCTTTCTTT. This gives the protein CASRMGGFMNTEAFF.

The gene calls are TRBV6-6 and TRBJ1-2, with 9 bases matching TRBD1. Trimming at V came to 5 bases and at J to 4 bases, leaving 8 bases not matched to a gene. The germline gives CDR1 MNHNY, CDR2 SVGAGI (reference sequence). There are 15 residues in the CDR3. The CDR3 nucleotides are TGTGCCAGCAGTCGTCGACAGGGGGACGTCTATGGCTACACCTTC. It encodes CASSRRQGDVYGYTF.

In its sample, this clone was seen once. V usage is TRBV6-5 and J usage is TRBJ1-5; 7 nucleotides line up with TRBD1. The germline gives CDR1 MNHEY, CDR2 SVGAGI. The CDR3 is 13 amino acids. V gave up 8 bases and J gave up 4 bases; unmatched junction bases: 5. The CDR3: CASGAGGNQPQHF. The CDR3 coding sequence is TGTGCCAGCGGGGCAGGGGGGAATCAGCCCCAGCATTTT.